A selection of T cell receptor beta chains follows, all from one sample in a study of hypomethylating agent response in myelodysplastic syndrome. Sequencing was performed with immunoSEQ multiplex PCR; in TCRdb, only in-frame clones are kept and a portion is missing. This table holds some 3,000 clones, 75% to 85% found once. Material: bone marrow, obtained before or after starting hypomethylating agent treatment for myelodysplastic syndrome (not recorded which). The receptors stem from a human donor with myelodysplastic syndrome. The CDR3 runs from the conserved cysteine through the conserved F or W. The D gene is left open where the match is weak. Clone size, where shown, is once, few, many, or a class for clones that have expanded.

J gene | V gene | clone size | D gene | CDR3 protein | CDR3 DNA
TRBJ2-7 | TRBV7-2 | . | . | CASSRDRFYEQYF | TGTGCCAGCAGCCGGGACCGATTCTACGAGCAGTACTTC
TRBJ2-1 | TRBV19 | . | TRBD2 | CASTLGGEQFF | TGTGCCAGTACCCTGGGAGGGGAGCAGTTCTTC
TRBJ2-1 | TRBV7-2 | . | TRBD2 | CASSLGLAGASGEQFF | TGTGCCAGCAGCTTAGGACTAGCGGGGGCCTCGGGTGAGCAGTTCTTC
TRBJ1-2 | TRBV5-6 | . | TRBD1 | CASSLGDRVLGYTF | TGTGCCAGCAGCTTGGGGGACAGGGTTCTTGGCTACACCTTC
TRBJ2-2 | TRBV11-2 | once | TRBD1 | CASSRQGSTGELFF | TGTGCCAGCAGCCGACAGGGGAGCACCGGGGAGCTGTTTTTT
TRBJ2-2 | TRBV7-6 | . | TRBD2 | CASSPGLAGGLNTGELFF | TGTGCCAGCAGCCCTGGACTAGCGGGGGGCCTGAACACCGGGGAGCTGTTTTTT
TRBJ2-3 | TRBV6-1 | . | . | CASRHRGTDTQYF | TGTGCCAGCAGGCATCGGGGCACAGATACGCAGTATTTT
TRBJ2-1 | TRBV6-6 | once | TRBD1 | CASSPGTGTSGNEQFF | TGTGCCAGCAGTCCGGGGACAGGGACGTCGGGCAATGAGCAGTTCTTC
TRBJ1-5 | TRBV6-5 | . | . | CASSYSRADQSQHF | TGTGCCAGCAGTTACAGCAGGGCGGATCAGTCCCAGCATTTT
TRBJ2-5 | TRBV7-2 | . | TRBD1 | CASSLDGTGEETQYF | TGTGCCAGCAGCTTAGACGGGACAGGGGAAGAGACCCAGTACTTC
TRBJ2-2 | TRBV6-5 | . | TRBD1 | CASTGTGPTGELFF | TGTGCCAGCACGGGGACAGGGCCTACCGGGGAGCTGTTTTTT
TRBJ1-6 | TRBV2 | . | TRBD1 | CASSEQGGSYNSPLHF | TGTGCCAGCAGTGAACAGGGGGGCTCCTATAATTCACCCCTCCACTTT
TRBJ2-7 | TRBV5-4 | . | . | CASSYGRGYSYEQYF | TGTGCCAGCAGCTATGGCAGAGGATACTCCTACGAGCAGTACTTC
TRBJ2-2 | TRBV5-1 | . | . | CASRTEGNTGELFF | TGCGCCAGCCGAACTGAGGGCAACACCGGGGAGCTGTTTTTT
TRBJ1-3 | TRBV20-1 | once | . | CSARFGDTIYF | TGCAGTGCTAGATTCGGAGACACCATATATTTT
TRBJ2-5 | TRBV5-1 | . | TRBD2 | CASSPAGGMKETQYF | TGCGCCAGCAGCCCTGCGGGGGGGATGAAAGAGACCCAGTACTTC
TRBJ2-6 | TRBV4-3 | . | . | CASSQDSSGANVLTF | TGCGCCAGCAGCCAAGACAGCTCTGGGGCCAACGTCCTGACTTTC
TRBJ1-5 | TRBV19 | . | . | CASSIAGRSNQPQHF | TGTGCCAGTAGTATAGCGGGCAGGTCCAATCAGCCCCAGCATTTT
TRBJ2-3 | TRBV2 | . | . | CASSHTILGDSSTDTQYF | TGTGCCAGCAGTCACACTATTTTGGGGGACTCTAGCACAGATACGCAGTATTTT
TRBJ2-1 | TRBV6-1 | . | TRBD1 | CASSEDGAAGGYNEQFF | TGTGCCAGCAGTGAAGATGGGGCGGCAGGGGGTTACAATGAGCAGTTCTTC
TRBJ1-2 | TRBV4-2 | . | . | CASSLDLGSYTF | TGTGCCAGCAGCCTAGACCTGGGAAGCTACACCTTC
TRBJ1-2 | TRBV27 | . | . | CASRLSGDWEGYGYTF | TGTGCCAGCAGATTATCAGGGGATTGGGAGGGGTATGGCTACACCTTC
TRBJ1-3 | TRBV5-1 | . | . | CASSFNRGPGNTIYF | TGCGCCAGCAGCTTTAATCGGGGGCCTGGAAACACCATATATTTT
TRBJ2-6 | TRBV4-2 | . | . | CASSQDLDSGANVLTF | TGTGCCAGCAGCCAAGATCTAGACTCTGGGGCCAACGTCCTGACTTTC
TRBJ1-6 | TRBV6-6 | . | . | CASSYLGDSPLHF | TGTGCCAGCAGTTACTTGGGAGATTCACCCCTCCACTTT
TRBJ1-2 | TRBV5-1 | . | . | CASGDPGEWGYTF | TGCGCCAGCGGCGACCCAGGGGAGTGGGGCTACACCTTC
TRBJ1-5 | TRBV27 | . | . | CASSLLAGGNQPQHF | TGTGCCAGCAGTTTATTGGCAGGAGGCAATCAGCCCCAGCATTTT
TRBJ2-5 | TRBV29-1 | . | TRBD1 | CSVEKDRDLQETQYF | TGCAGCGTTGAAAAGGACAGGGACTTACAAGAGACCCAGTACTTC
TRBJ2-1 | TRBV7-2 | . | TRBD1 | CASSRTGVSNEQFF | TGTGCCAGCAGCCGGACAGGGGTTTCCAATGAGCAGTTCTTC
TRBJ2-5 | TRBV9 | . | . | CASSARPRETQYF | TGTGCCAGCAGCGCTAGACCCCGGGAGACCCAGTACTTC
TRBJ2-3 | TRBV5-1 | . | TRBD2 | CASSSRSGLAGGGTDTQYF | TGCGCCAGCAGCTCGCGCTCGGGACTAGCGGGGGGCGGAACAGATACGCAGTATTTT
TRBJ1-5 | TRBV19 | few | . | CASSMGSRGTNQPQHF | TGTGCCAGTAGTATGGGGTCGAGGGGAACCAATCAGCCCCAGCATTTT